The 17 T cell receptor beta chains reported below all come from one sample, sequenced in a study of blood T cell repertoires in COVID-19. The repertoire was sequenced with immunoSEQ multiplex PCR; TCRdb's copy has only in-frame clones and lacks some. The data hold 300,000 to 350,000 clones, with about 90% observed a single time. The source material was PBMCs or T cells enriched from blood (not recorded which). The origin of the receptors is a man aged 25 to 40 who had recovered from COVID-19.

The chain has TRBV11-2 and TRBJ2-7, with 10 bases fitting TRBD2. There are 17 residues in the CDR3. Germline CDR1 SGHAT, CDR2 FQNNGV. Unmatched junction bases numbered 11, after V lost 2 bases and J lost 4 bases. The CDR3 nucleotides are TGTGCCAGCAGCTTAAGGTCTAGCGGGGGCCCGTTGTACGAGCAGTACTTC. Translation: CASSLRSSGGPLYEQYF.

The chain joins TRBV6-5 to TRBJ2-7; no reliable D call. Trimming shortened V by 7 bases and J by 0 bases, and 16 bases separated the two germline ends. The CDR3 is 15 amino acids. The germline V gene has CDR1 MNHEY and CDR2 SVGAGI. The chain's CDR3 is CASILRAGDSYEQYF. The DNA of the CDR3 is TGTGCCAGCATCCTCCGCGCCGGAGACTCCTACGAGCAGTACTTC.

The gene calls are TRBV27 and TRBJ2-5; 9 positions agree with TRBD1. The CDR3 covers 14 residues. Germline CDR1 MNHEY, CDR2 SMNVEV (reference sequence). V was pared by 6 bases and J by 5 bases, with 7 bases of the junction left unmatched. The CDR3 region has the DNA TGTGCCAGCAGGAGATCAGGGACAGGGGAGACCCAGTACTTC. Translation gives CASRRSGTGETQYF.

The chain carries TRBV7-2 and TRBJ1-4, with a tentative D call TRBD1 (6 bases). The germline V and J ends were trimmed by 5 bases and 5 bases, with 15 bases remaining between them. CDR3 size: 15 residues. Germline V gene data show CDR1 as SGHTA and CDR2 as FQGNSA. The CDR3 DNA reads as TGTGCCAGCAGCCCTCAGACAGGTTCCAATGAAAAACTGTTTTTT. It is translated as CASSPQTGSNEKLFF.

This clone was found once. This chain uses TRBV27 with TRBJ2-7, with 7 bases fitting TRBD1. The CDR3 loop spans 14 amino acids. The germline CDR1 and CDR2 sequences are MNHEY and SMNVEV (reference sequence). The J segment lost 2 bases and the V segment lost 5 bases, leaving 6 bases of the junction unmatched. CDR3 sequence: CASSTRQGTYEQYF. CDR3 DNA sequence: TGTGCCAGCAGTACCCGACAGGGTACCTACGAGCAGTACTTC.

This clone is a singleton in its sample. Additional DNA sequences in this sample encode the identical CDR3. V gene TRBV4-1 combines with J gene TRBJ2-1; 12 bases fit TRBD2. After removal of 4 bases from V and 3 bases from J, the junction contained 1 base not matched to a gene. The CDR3 has 15 residues. Germline lookup yields CDR1 MGHRA and CDR2 YSYEKL. The CDR3 DNA sequence: TGCGCCAGCAGCCTACTAGCGGGGGGCTACAATGAGCAGTTCTTC. This gives the protein CASSLLAGGYNEQFF.

The V gene is TRBV6-5, the J gene TRBJ2-7; 11 bases agree with TRBD1. V shed 6 bases, J shed 1 base, and the junction held 5 bases outside the gene matches. Germline values: CDR1 MNHEY, CDR2 SVGAGI. The CDR3 has 15 amino acids. CDR3 amino acids: CASSDRDRGSYEQYF. DNA for the CDR3: TGTGCCAGCAGCGACCGGGACAGGGGGTCCTACGAGCAGTACTTC.

Here the CDR3 reads CASTMQGGSYNEQFF. The DNA of the CDR3 is TGTGCCAGCACGATGCAGGGAGGCTCCTACAATGAGCAGTTCTTC. The V call is TRBV3-1 (or the pseudogene TRBV3-2), the J call TRBJ2-1, with D possibly TRBD2 on 6 matching bases. V lost 7 bases and J lost 0, with 13 bases in between. Per germline, CDR1 LGHDT and CDR2 YNNKEL (reference sequence). CDR3 length: 15 residues.

The rearrangement links TRBV7-8 to TRBJ2-1, with a possible D match to TRBD2 (5 bases). Trimming left V 0 bases short and J 7 bases short, with 10 bases between. CDR3 length: 14 residues. Germline-derived CDR1 and CDR2 are SGHVS and FQNEAQ. The CDR3 DNA is TGTGCCAGCAGCTTAGCGTCGACTAAGAATGAGCAGTTCTTC. Its translation is CASSLASTKNEQFF.

CDR3 protein: CASSLRTGAGETQYF. The CDR3 DNA follows: TGTGCCAGCAGCCTTAGGACAGGGGCGGGAGAGACCCAGTACTTC. The V call is TRBV5-4, the J call TRBJ2-5; TRBD1 aligns across 9 bases. J gave up 4 bases and V 4 bases, and 8 bases lay outside the gene matches. The CDR3 is made up of 15 amino acids. Germline V gives CDR1 SGHNT, CDR2 YYREEE (reference sequence).

V gene TRBV3-1 (or the pseudogene TRBV3-2) combines with J gene TRBJ1-4; no clear D gene. V lost 0 bases and J lost 8, with 10 bases in between. Germline V gene data show CDR1 as LGHDT and CDR2 as YNNKEL (reference sequence). CDR3 size: 14 residues. The CDR3 DNA sequence: TGTGCCAGCAGCCAAGATGCCGGTTGGGAAAAACTGTTTTTT. Its protein is CASSQDAGWEKLFF.

The J gene is TRBJ1-1, the V gene TRBV3-1 (or the pseudogene TRBV3-2); a weak D match, TRBD1 (5 bases). The CDR3 loop spans 15 amino acids. Trimming left V 0 bases short and J 6 bases short, with 14 bases between. Germline CDR1 is LGHDT and CDR2 is YNNKEL (reference sequence). The CDR3 sequence is CASSQEWGGGAEAFF. CDR3 in DNA: TGTGCCAGCAGCCAAGAATGGGGCGGTGGCGCTGAAGCTTTCTTT.

The V and J genes are TRBV11-2 and TRBJ2-7; 10 bases align to TRBD1. The ends lost 5 bases at V and 4 bases at J; junction bases unmatched: 11. This CDR3 is 16 amino acids long. CDR1 SGHAT and CDR2 FQNNGV come from the germline V gene. The chain's CDR3 is CASSGPGPGQGYEQYF. Written as DNA, the CDR3 is TGTGCCAGCAGCGGACCGGGACCGGGACAGGGGTACGAGCAGTACTTC.

The chain links TRBV5-1 to TRBJ2-5; TRBD1 might be the D (8 bases). The CDR3 contains 13 residues. Germline V gene data show CDR1 as SGHRS and CDR2 as YFSETQ. Trimming shortened V by 7 bases and J by 5 bases, and 15 bases separated the two germline ends. CDR3 protein: CASQTGGGETQYF. The CDR3 DNA follows: TGCGCCAGCCAAACAGGGGGAGGGGAGACCCAGTACTTC.

The chain carries TRBV27 and TRBJ1-2; D perhaps matches TRBD1 (6 bases). This CDR3 comprises 13 residues. V lost 5 bases and J lost 3, with 10 bases in between. From germline, CDR1 is MNHEY and CDR2 SMNVEV (reference sequence). CDR3 nucleotide sequence: TGTGCCAGCAGTATACAGGGTGACTATGGCTACACCTTC. Protein sequence: CASSIQGDYGYTF.

V is TRBV30 and J is TRBJ2-7; 10 bases line up with TRBD1. J lost 6 bases, V lost 2 bases, and 7 bases had no gene match. CDR1 is GTSNPN, CDR2 SVGIG, per germline (reference sequence). The CDR3 runs to 14 residues. CDR3 sequence: CAWSRDRGSGEQYF. CDR3 coding DNA: TGTGCCTGGAGTAGGGACAGGGGTTCTGGCGAGCAGTACTTC.

The chain employs TRBV6-5 and TRBJ2-5, with TRBD2 matching 8 bases. Germline V lookup: CDR1 MNHEY, CDR2 SVGAGI. V lost 3 bases, J lost 0 bases, and 3 bases stayed unmatched. This CDR3 comprises 15 residues. This chain's CDR3 is CASSYASGYQETQYF. The CDR3 DNA is TGTGCCAGCAGTTATGCTAGCGGGTACCAAGAGACCCAGTACTTC.